The table lists the clone carrying this T cell receptor beta chain with a count of one. Its antigen remains unidentified. The germline CDR1 and CDR2 sequences are LNHDA and SQIVND (reference sequence). The CDR3 sequence is 13 residues long. V was pared by 5 bases and J by 5 bases, with 5 bases of the junction left unmatched. This sample stems from a study of CD8+CD57+ T cells in acquired aplastic anemia. Study context: Sorted CD4+ and CD8+ cells yielded 3 to 3.5 ug of DNA on average. Study results and limitations: Patients and controls shared over 25 CD8+ CDR3 sequences. A significant difference in CD8+ Simpson's diversity between patients and controls was not found.

Only patients with CD8+CD57+ cell expansion on flow cytometry were chosen for sequencing. Patients, without exception, had severe acquired aplastic anemia. The TCR beta profiling, which covered VDJ combination and CDR3 sequence, was carried out using genomic DNA as the template. TCRdb reprocessed the reads via MiXCR and lists one record per CDR3 protein. Among 250,000 to 350,000 distinct CDR3 sequences, roughly 59% were seen once, and the ten largest hold 1.3%. The chain couples TRBV19 to TRBJ1-1; 7 bases agree with TRBD1. The sequenced material came from sorted CD4+, CD8+, or CD8+CD57+ T cells (not recorded which) from PBMCs. This clonotype originated in a human donor with aplastic anemia. CDR3 DNA sequence: TGTGCCAGTAGTCAGAGGGGGCGGACTGAAGCTTTCTTT. Encoded protein: CASSQRGRTEAFF.